The 30 T cell receptor beta chains reported below all come from one sample, sequenced in a study of radiation and T cells in renal cell carcinoma. Sample time point: baseline pretreatment blood. Treatment meaning: 15 Gy SBRT to primary tumor, nephrectomy 4 weeks later. Using immunoSEQ multiplex PCR, the repertoire was profiled, and TCRdb retains in-frame clones only, with some absent. Found here are roughly 120,000 clones, about four fifths of them singletons; the top ten hold around 3%. Sequencing used blood, obtained from a patient whose treatment included radiotherapy and nephrectomy. These receptors all come from a woman aged 55-69 years with renal cell carcinoma.

This clone has only one observation. J is TRBJ1-2 and V is TRBV7-9; 7 bases are shared with TRBD1. The CDR3 extends over 15 amino acids. Germline loops: CDR1 SEHNR, CDR2 FQNEAQ (reference sequence). V was clipped by 2 bases and J by 2 bases; unmatched bases: 5. DNA for the CDR3: TGTGCCAGCAGCTTAAAAGACAGGGCAAACTATGGCTACACCTTC. This sequence encodes CASSLKDRANYGYTF. Full variable domain (outside the CDR3, taken from reference TRBV7-9 and TRBJ1-2): DTGVSQNPRHKITKRGQNVTFRCDPISEHNRLYWYRQTLGQGPEFLTYFQNEAQLEKSRLLSDRFSAERPKGSFSTLEIQRTEQGDSAMYLCASSLKDRANYGYTFGSGTRLTVV.

This chain uses TRBV19 with TRBJ2-1, with TRBD1 as a possible D gene (5 bases). V was clipped by 6 bases and J by 0 bases, with 12 bases between them. CDR1 is LNHDA and CDR2 is SQIVND in the germline V gene (reference sequence). This CDR3 has 15 amino acids. The CDR3 region is CASRKTVSSYNEQFF. For the CDR3, the DNA is TGTGCCAGTAGGAAGACAGTCAGCTCCTACAATGAGCAGTTCTTC.

V usage is TRBV7-2 and J usage is TRBJ2-7, with D possibly matching TRBD1 (5 bases). CDR1 is SGHTA and CDR2 is FQGNSA in the germline V gene. Trimming shortened V by 5 bases and J by 13 bases, and 18 bases separated the two germline ends. The CDR3 covers 12 residues. The DNA for the CDR3 is TGTGCCAGCAGCCCCGCGGCAGGGCTGGCCTACTTC. Amino acid sequence: CASSPAAGLAYF.

The chain combines TRBV6-1 with TRBJ2-3; TRBD1 aligns across 8 bases. V lost 2 bases, J lost 5 bases, and 6 bases stayed unmatched. Germline V CDR1 and CDR2: MNHNS, SASEGT. The CDR3 extends over 15 amino acids. The DNA for the CDR3 is TGTGCCAGCAGTGAATTCAGGGGGCTTGGAGATACGCAGTATTTT. It specifies CASSEFRGLGDTQYF.

The chain uses TRBV30 and TRBJ1-5; no firm D call. V was shortened by 3 bases and J by 4 bases, with 13 bases between the two germline ends. Germline CDR1 reads GTSNPN; CDR2 reads SVGIG (reference sequence). The CDR3 contains 14 residues. The CDR3 nucleotides are TGTGCCTGGAGGGCGGGAGTGGAGAATCAGCCCCAGCATTTT. It translates to CAWRAGVENQPQHF.

The chain couples TRBV6-5 to TRBJ1-6, with 9 nucleotides matching TRBD1. CDR3 length: 15 residues. V trimming: 7 bases; J trimming: 9 bases; junction bases outside the gene matches: 10. Germline assignment: CDR1 MNHEY and CDR2 SVGAGI. This CDR3 reads CASKEGQGLASPLHF. The CDR3 bases are TGTGCCAGCAAAGAGGGACAGGGTTTAGCTTCACCCCTCCACTTT.

The chain is built from TRBV5-8 and TRBJ2-7; 9 bases match TRBD2. CDR1 SGHTS and CDR2 YDEGEE come from the germline V gene. This CDR3 has 17 amino acids. V lost 4 bases, J lost 0 bases, and 11 bases stayed unmatched. As DNA, the CDR3 is TGTGCCAGCAGCGACCGGGAGCTAGCGGGACTCTCCTACGAGCAGTACTTC. Amino acid sequence: CASSDRELAGLSYEQYF.

The rearrangement links TRBV6-6 to TRBJ1-5; D gene unclear. The CDR3 runs to 16 residues. The germline V and J ends were trimmed by 0 bases and 6 bases, with 15 bases remaining between them. Germline V gene lookup returns CDR1 MNHNY and CDR2 SVGAGI (reference sequence). In DNA form, the CDR3 reads TGTGCCAGCAGTTACTCGGAGACCCTCCTGAGTCAGCCCCAGCATTTT. Translation gives CASSYSETLLSQPQHF.

The gene calls are TRBV6-5 and TRBJ2-7, with a possible D match to TRBD2 (5 bases). V was pared by 0 bases and J by 0 bases, with 12 bases between. This CDR3 is 16 amino acids long. From germline, CDR1 is MNHEY and CDR2 SVGAGI. The CDR3, as DNA: TGTGCCAGCAGTTACTCATTCGGCGGGCGCTCCTACGAGCAGTACTTC. Translation gives CASSYSFGGRSYEQYF.

In its sample, this clone was seen once. The gene calls are TRBV19 and TRBJ1-1; D is possibly TRBD1 (5 bases). Trimming removed 6 bases at V and 6 bases at J, with 17 bases between. CDR3 length: 14 amino acids. The germline CDR1 and CDR2 sequences are LNHDA and SQIVND (reference sequence). The CDR3 region is CASRGELRLAEAFF. CDR3 nucleotide sequence: TGTGCCAGTAGGGGGGAGTTGCGTCTCGCTGAAGCTTTCTTT.

V usage is TRBV7-3 and J usage is TRBJ2-2; 8 bases fit TRBD1. This CDR3 is built from 17 residues. Per germline, CDR1 SGHTA and CDR2 FQGTGA. J gave up 5 bases and V 6 bases, and 14 bases lay outside the gene matches. The CDR3 coding sequence is TGTGCCAGCAGGCCCCTCCCCGGACAGGGCTCGACCGGGGAGCTGTTTTTT. This codes for CASRPLPGQGSTGELFF. The variable domain in full, completed from reference TRBV7-3 and TRBJ2-2, reads GAGVSQTPSNKVTEKGKYVELRCDPISGHTALYWYRQSLGQGPEFLIYFQGTGAADDSGLPNDRFFAVRPEGSVSTLKIQRTERGDSAVYLCASRPLPGQGSTGELFFGEGSRLTVL.

The gene calls are TRBV11-2 and TRBJ2-1; D perhaps matches TRBD2 (7 bases). V lost 2 bases to trimming and J lost 1 base, with 9 bases between them. CDR1 is SGHAT and CDR2 is FQNNGV in the germline V gene. This CDR3 has 15 amino acids. The CDR3 DNA reads TGTGCCAGCAGCTTACGGGGGGCATCCTACAATGAGCAGTTCTTC. Its translation: CASSLRGASYNEQFF.

V and J are TRBV9 and TRBJ2-5; 9 bases match TRBD1. V trimming: 0 bases; J trimming: 5 bases; junction bases outside the gene matches: 11. Germline values: CDR1 SGDLS, CDR2 YYNGEE. CDR3 length equals 17 residues. CDR3 loop: CASSVGATGQGFETQYF. As DNA, the CDR3 is TGTGCCAGCAGCGTAGGGGCTACGGGACAGGGTTTCGAGACCCAGTACTTC.

This clone has only a few counts. This rearrangement joins TRBV7-6 to TRBJ2-2, with D perhaps TRBD2 (5 bases). Germline V CDR1 and CDR2: SGHVS, FNYEAQ. The CDR3 contains 12 residues. Trimming removed 5 bases at V and 9 bases at J, with 10 bases between. The CDR3 coding sequence is TGTGCCAGCAGCCTCAGCGGCCGGGAGCTGTTTTTT. Translation gives CASSLSGRELFF.

The chain recombines TRBV27 with TRBJ1-1; 7 bases match TRBD1. CDR1 is MNHEY and CDR2 is SMNVEV in the germline V gene (reference sequence). The length of the CDR3 is 15 residues. Trimming at V came to 4 bases and at J to 3 bases, leaving 8 bases not matched to a gene. CDR3: CASSWGTVVDTEAFF. DNA of the CDR3: TGTGCCAGCAGTTGGGGGACAGTAGTTGACACTGAAGCTTTCTTT.

The chain is built from TRBV6-5 and TRBJ2-7, with a possible D match to TRBD2 (6 bases). This CDR3 is 14 amino acids long. Germline CDR1 and CDR2: MNHEY and SVGAGI. V was shortened by 2 bases and J by 3 bases, with 11 bases between the two germline ends. CDR3 sequence (DNA): TGTGCCAGCAGTTACCGGGGGACGGGCTACGAGCAGTACTTC. It encodes CASSYRGTGYEQYF.

This clone was recorded once. The CDR3 here is CASSQDWGLQDGYTF. The CDR3 DNA follows: TGCGCCAGCAGCCAAGATTGGGGACTTCAGGATGGCTACACCTTC. The J gene is TRBJ1-2, the V gene TRBV4-3; D perhaps matches TRBD1 (5 bases). CDR1 LGHNA and CDR2 YSLEER come from the germline V gene. Trimming removed 0 bases from V and 6 bases from J, with 14 bases in between. This CDR3 is 15 amino acids long.

This clone turned up a few times. The V call is TRBV14, the J call TRBJ2-6; 12 bases align to TRBD1. The CDR3 is 22 amino acids. CDR1 SGHDN and CDR2 FVKESK come from the germline V gene. The V gene end was trimmed by 0 bases and the J gene end by 0 bases; junction bases not matched to a gene: 12. The CDR3 sequence is CASSQDLPLPGQGASGANVLTF. CDR3 in DNA: TGTGCCAGCAGCCAAGATTTGCCCCTACCGGGACAGGGGGCCTCTGGGGCCAACGTCCTGACTTTC.

This clone was recorded only once. A junction end diverges from the germline sequence, so it may reflect a read error. This chain joins TRBV7-9 and TRBJ2-3; 10 bases are shared with TRBD2. This CDR3 is built from 14 residues. Per germline, CDR1 SEHNR and CDR2 FQNEAQ (reference sequence). CDR3 amino acids: CASRLAGGGDTQYF. CDR3 bases: TGTGCCAGCAGGTTAGCGGGGGGAGGTGATACGCAGTATTTT.

The chain links TRBV9 to TRBJ2-4; TRBD1 or TRBD2 may be the D gene (7 bases each). The CDR3 has 15 residues. V was pared by 3 bases and J by 6 bases, with 16 bases between. Germline-derived CDR1 and CDR2 are SGDLS and YYNGEE. CDR3 nucleotide sequence: TGTGCCAGCAGCGGACCAGCGGGACAGAGAAACATTCAGTACTTC. Its protein product is CASSGPAGQRNIQYF.

This clone was picked up a small number of times. The chain couples TRBV29-1 to TRBJ1-4; 9 bases fit TRBD1. The CDR3 sequence is 11 residues long. CDR1 SQVTM and CDR2 ANQGSEA come from the germline V gene. The ends lost 6 bases at V and 7 bases at J; junction bases unmatched: 0. CDR3 in amino acids: CSVDRGEKLFF. The DNA of the CDR3 is TGCAGCGTGGACAGGGGTGAAAAACTGTTTTTT. Looking up the rest from reference TRBV29-1 and TRBJ1-4 gives the full variable domain: SAVISQKPSRDICQRGTSLTIQCQVDSQVTMMFWYRQQPGQSLTLIATANQGSEATYESGFVIDKFPISRPNLTFSTLTVSNMSPEDSSIYLCSVDRGEKLFFGSGTQLSVL.

This clone has just a few counts. The J gene is TRBJ1-5, the V gene TRBV6-5; a possible D gene is TRBD1 (5 bases). The germline V gene encodes CDR1 MNHEY and CDR2 SVGAGI. Trimming stripped 6 bases from V and 2 bases from J, with 14 bases between. The CDR3 has 15 residues. CDR3 amino acids: CASSAQGLGNQPQHF. DNA for the CDR3: TGTGCCAGCAGCGCCCAGGGTTTGGGCAATCAGCCCCAGCATTTT.

The chain combines TRBV29-1 with TRBJ1-4; perhaps TRBD1 as D (5 bases). With 7 bases removed from V and 5 bases from J, the gap between germline ends came to 11 bases. The germline V gene has CDR1 SQVTM and CDR2 ANQGSEA. CDR3 length: 12 residues. The CDR3 DNA sequence: TGCAGCGCCGGGACGGTAAATGAAAAACTGTTTTTT. This sequence encodes CSAGTVNEKLFF.

For the CDR3, the DNA is TGTGCCAGCAGCAACAACAGGGTTGATACTGAAGCTTTCTTT. Translation: CASSNNRVDTEAFF. V and J are TRBV4-2 and TRBJ1-1, with D perhaps TRBD1 (6 bases). CDR3 size: 14 residues. CDR1 and CDR2 from the germline V gene are LGHNA and YNFKEQ. Trimming pared 5 bases from V and 5 bases from J, leaving 15 bases between.

The chain couples TRBV6-6 to TRBJ1-4, with 7 bases aligning to TRBD1. This CDR3 spans 16 amino acids. Per germline, CDR1 MNHNY and CDR2 SVGAGI (reference sequence). J lost 3 bases, V lost 7 bases, and 11 bases had no gene match. This CDR3 reads CASNQGGDGPNEKLFF. DNA of the CDR3: TGTGCCAGCAACCAAGGGGGCGATGGCCCTAATGAAAAACTGTTTTTT.

The V and J genes are TRBV11-2 and TRBJ2-7; TRBD1 matches 8 bases. The J segment lost 3 bases and the V segment lost 5 bases, leaving 9 bases of the junction unmatched. Germline CDR1 is SGHAT and CDR2 is FQNNGV. The CDR3 is made up of 15 amino acids. The CDR3 region is CASSHLRTGHYEQYF. The DNA of the CDR3 is TGTGCCAGCAGCCACCTTAGGACAGGGCACTACGAGCAGTACTTC.

V usage is TRBV6-5 and J usage is TRBJ1-2; D possibly corresponds to TRBD1 (5 bases). The ends were cut back, 5 bases at V and 5 bases at J, with 9 bases in the middle. CDR3 size: 12 residues. CDR1 and CDR2 from the germline V gene are MNHEY and SVGAGI. The CDR3 DNA sequence: TGTGCCAGCAGTCTAGACAGATATGGCTACACCTTC. As protein: CASSLDRYGYTF.

This chain connects TRBV9 to TRBJ1-3; no definite D call. The germline gives CDR1 SGDLS, CDR2 YYNGEE. V dropped 0 bases and J dropped 3 bases, with 10 bases sitting between them. This CDR3 contains 15 residues. In DNA, the CDR3 is TGTGCCAGCAGCGTAGGAGCCTGGAGTGGAAACACCATATATTTT. Protein: CASSVGAWSGNTIYF.

The chain recombines TRBV7-8 with TRBJ1-2; possibly TRBD1 for D (5 bases). CDR1 and CDR2 from the germline V gene are SGHVS and FQNEAQ. V was pared by 5 bases and J by 4 bases, with 20 bases between. This CDR3 has 16 amino acids. DNA for the CDR3: TGTGCCAGCAGCCAAATTTTCGGCGGGACCCGCTATGGCTACACCTTC. Its translation is CASSQIFGGTRYGYTF.

This chain uses TRBV6-5 with TRBJ1-6; possible D gene TRBD1, 5 bases. This CDR3 is built from 16 residues. Germline V gives CDR1 MNHEY, CDR2 SVGAGI. Trimming removed 0 bases at V and 7 bases at J, with 13 bases between. CDR3 nucleotides: TGTGCCAGCAGTTACTCTTCAGGGACGGGGAATTCACCCCTCCACTTT. This gives the protein CASSYSSGTGNSPLHF.